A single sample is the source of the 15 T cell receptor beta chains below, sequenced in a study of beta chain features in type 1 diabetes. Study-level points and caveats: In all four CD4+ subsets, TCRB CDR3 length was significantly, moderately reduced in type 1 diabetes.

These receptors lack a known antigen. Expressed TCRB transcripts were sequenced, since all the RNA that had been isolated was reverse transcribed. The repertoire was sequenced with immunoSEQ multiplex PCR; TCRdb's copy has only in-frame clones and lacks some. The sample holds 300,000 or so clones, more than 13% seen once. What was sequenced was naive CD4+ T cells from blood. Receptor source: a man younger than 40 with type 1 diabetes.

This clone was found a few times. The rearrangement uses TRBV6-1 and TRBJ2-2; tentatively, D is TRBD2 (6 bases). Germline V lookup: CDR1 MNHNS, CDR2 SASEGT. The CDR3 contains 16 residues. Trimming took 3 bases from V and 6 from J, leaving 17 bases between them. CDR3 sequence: CASSEEGGTVPGELFF. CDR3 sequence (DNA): TGTGCCAGCAGTGAGGAGGGCGGGACCGTCCCCGGGGAGCTGTTTTTT.

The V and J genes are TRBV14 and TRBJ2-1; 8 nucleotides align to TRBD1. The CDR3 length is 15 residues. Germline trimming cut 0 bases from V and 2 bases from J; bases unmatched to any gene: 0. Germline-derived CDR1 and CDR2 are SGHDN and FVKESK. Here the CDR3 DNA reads TGTGCCAGCAGCCAAGAACAGGGGGCCTACAATGAGCAGTTCTTC. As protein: CASSQEQGAYNEQFF.

This chain's CDR3 is CASSRRASESSYEQYF. The CDR3 DNA sequence: TGCGCCAGCAGCAGGAGGGCGTCAGAGAGCTCCTACGAGCAGTACTTC. The V call is TRBV5-1, the J call TRBJ2-7, with TRBD2 as a possible D gene (6 bases). V lost 4 bases to trimming and J lost 0 bases, with 17 bases between them. CDR3 size: 16 residues. The germline gives CDR1 SGHRS, CDR2 YFSETQ.

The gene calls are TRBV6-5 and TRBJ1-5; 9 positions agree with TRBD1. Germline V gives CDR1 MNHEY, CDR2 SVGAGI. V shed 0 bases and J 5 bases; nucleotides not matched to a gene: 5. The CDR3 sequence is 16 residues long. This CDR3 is CASSYSRTGVHQPQHF. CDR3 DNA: TGTGCCAGCAGTTACTCTAGGACAGGGGTTCATCAGCCCCAGCATTTT.

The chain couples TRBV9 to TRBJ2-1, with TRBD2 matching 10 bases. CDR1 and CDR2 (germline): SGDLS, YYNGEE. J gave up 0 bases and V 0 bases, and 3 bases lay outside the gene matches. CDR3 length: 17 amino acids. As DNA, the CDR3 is TGTGCCAGCAGCGTAGGATCTAGCGGGAGCTCCTACAATGAGCAGTTCTTC. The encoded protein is CASSVGSSGSSYNEQFF.

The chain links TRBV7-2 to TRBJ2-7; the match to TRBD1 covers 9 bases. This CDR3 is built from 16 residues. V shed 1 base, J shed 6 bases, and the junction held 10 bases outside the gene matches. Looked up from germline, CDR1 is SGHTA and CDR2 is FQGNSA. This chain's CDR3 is CASSLEGTTGGSEQYF. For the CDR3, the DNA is TGTGCCAGCAGCTTAGAAGGTACGACAGGGGGAAGCGAGCAGTACTTC.

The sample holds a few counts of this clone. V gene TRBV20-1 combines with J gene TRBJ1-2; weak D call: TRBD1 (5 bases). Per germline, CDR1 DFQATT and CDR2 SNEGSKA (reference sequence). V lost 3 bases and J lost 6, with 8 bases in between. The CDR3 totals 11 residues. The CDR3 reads CSASGGDGYTF. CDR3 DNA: TGCAGTGCTAGCGGGGGAGATGGCTACACCTTC.

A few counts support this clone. The CDR3 protein is CASSGRDSQEQYF. The CDR3, as DNA: TGTGCCAGCAGCGGCCGGGACAGCCAAGAGCAGTACTTC. The chain carries TRBV7-8 and TRBJ2-7, with 7 bases aligning to TRBD1. The V segment lost 5 bases and the J segment 7 bases; nucleotides outside the gene matches: 8. Germline V lookup: CDR1 SGHVS, CDR2 FQNEAQ. The CDR3 runs to 13 residues.

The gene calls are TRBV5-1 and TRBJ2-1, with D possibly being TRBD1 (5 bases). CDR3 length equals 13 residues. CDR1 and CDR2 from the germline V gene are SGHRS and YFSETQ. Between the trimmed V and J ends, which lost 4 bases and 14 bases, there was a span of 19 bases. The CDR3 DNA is TGCGCCAGCAGCCTGGCCGAGGCAGGGAATGAGTTCTTC. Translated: CASSLAEAGNEFF. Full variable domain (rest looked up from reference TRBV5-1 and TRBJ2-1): KAGVTQTPRYLIKTRGQQVTLSCSPISGHRSVSWYQQTPGQGLQFLFEYFSETQRNKGNFPGRFSGRQFSNSRSEMNVSTLELGDSALYLCASSLAEAGNEFFGPGTRLTVL.

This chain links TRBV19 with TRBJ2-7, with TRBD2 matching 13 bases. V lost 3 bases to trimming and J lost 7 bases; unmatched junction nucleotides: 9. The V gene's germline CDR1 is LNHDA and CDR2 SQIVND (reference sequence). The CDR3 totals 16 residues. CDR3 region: CASSIRTSGSRGEQYF. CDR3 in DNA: TGTGCCAGTAGTATCAGGACTAGCGGGAGTCGTGGGGAGCAGTACTTC.

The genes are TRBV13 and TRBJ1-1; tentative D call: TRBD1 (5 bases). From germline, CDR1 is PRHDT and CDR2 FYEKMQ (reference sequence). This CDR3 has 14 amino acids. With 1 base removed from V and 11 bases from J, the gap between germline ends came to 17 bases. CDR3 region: CASSLVGGITSAFF. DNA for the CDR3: TGTGCCAGCAGCTTAGTGGGGGGGATCACGTCGGCTTTCTTT. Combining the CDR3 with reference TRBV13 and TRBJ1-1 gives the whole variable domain AAGVIQSPRHLIKEKRETATLKCYPIPRHDTVYWYQQGPGQDPQFLISFYEKMQSDKGSIPDRFSAQQFSDYHSELNMSSLELGDSALYFCASSLVGGITSAFFGQGTRLTVV.

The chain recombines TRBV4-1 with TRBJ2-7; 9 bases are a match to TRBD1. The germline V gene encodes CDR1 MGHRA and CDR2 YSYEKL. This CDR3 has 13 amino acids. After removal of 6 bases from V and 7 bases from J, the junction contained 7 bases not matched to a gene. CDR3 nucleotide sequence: TGCGCCAGCAGACCTACAGGGGGCGGAGAGCAGTACTTC. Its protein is CASRPTGGGEQYF.

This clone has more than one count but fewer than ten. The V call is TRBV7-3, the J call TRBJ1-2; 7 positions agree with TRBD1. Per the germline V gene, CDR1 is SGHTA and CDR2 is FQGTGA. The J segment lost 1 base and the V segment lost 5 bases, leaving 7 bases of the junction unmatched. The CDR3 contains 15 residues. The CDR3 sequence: CASSVTGASNYGYTF. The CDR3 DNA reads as TGTGCCAGCAGCGTTACAGGGGCTAGTAACTATGGCTACACCTTC.

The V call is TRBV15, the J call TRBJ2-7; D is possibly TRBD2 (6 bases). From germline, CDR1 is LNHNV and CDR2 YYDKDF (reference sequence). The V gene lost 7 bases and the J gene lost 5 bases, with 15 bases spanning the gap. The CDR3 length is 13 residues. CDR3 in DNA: TGTGCCACCAAGGCGGGACCCAAGAACGAGCAGTACTTC. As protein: CATKAGPKNEQYF.

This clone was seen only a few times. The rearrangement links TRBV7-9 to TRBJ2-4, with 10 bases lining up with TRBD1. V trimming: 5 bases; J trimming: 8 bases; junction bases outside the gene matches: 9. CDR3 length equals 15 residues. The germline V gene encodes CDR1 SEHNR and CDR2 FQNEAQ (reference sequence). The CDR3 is CASSDGTGVSYIQYF. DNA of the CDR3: TGTGCCAGCAGCGATGGGACAGGGGTCAGTTACATTCAGTACTTC.